This T cell receptor beta chain was documented in a study of blood T cell repertoires in COVID-19. The wider study: Nucleic acid was either cDNA or gDNA, and it came from T cells, B-cell-depleted T cells, or PBMCs.

Participant ages covered roughly 18 to 89 years across 24 US areas. The study assigned cohorts using participant-reported clinical history. Symptom resolution, clearance, or two negative PCRs marked the recovered donors of Cohort 3. Clones were sequenced by immunoSEQ multiplex PCR, and TCRdb holds only the in-frame ones, with some missing. Of hundreds of thousands of clones listed, 89% are singletons. The CDR3 loop spans 14 amino acids. V shed 5 bases and J 7 bases; nucleotides not matched to a gene: 5. Germline loops: CDR1 LNHDA, CDR2 SQIVND (reference sequence). The gene calls are TRBV19 and TRBJ1-6, with 7 bases lining up with TRBD1. This clonotype was obtained from a woman in her thirties or forties who had recovered from COVID-19. Sequenced material: PBMCs or T cells enriched from blood (not recorded which). The CDR3 is CASSGGQYNSPLHF. CDR3 DNA: TGTGCCAGTAGTGGGGGACAGTACAATTCACCCCTCCACTTT.